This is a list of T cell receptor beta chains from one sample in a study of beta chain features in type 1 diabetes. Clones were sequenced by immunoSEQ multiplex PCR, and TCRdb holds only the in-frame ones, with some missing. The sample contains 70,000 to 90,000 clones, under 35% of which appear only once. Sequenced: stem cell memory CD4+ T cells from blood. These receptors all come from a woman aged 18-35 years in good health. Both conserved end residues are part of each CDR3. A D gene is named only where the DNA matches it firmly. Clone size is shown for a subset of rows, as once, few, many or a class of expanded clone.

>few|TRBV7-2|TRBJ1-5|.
CASSPGAGNQPQHF
TGTGCCAGCAGCCCGGGAGCGGGCAATCAGCCCCAGCATTTT
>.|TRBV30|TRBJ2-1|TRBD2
CAWSRGLAGYSYNEQFF
TGTGCCTGGAGTCGGGGACTAGCGGGTTATTCCTACAATGAGCAGTTCTTC
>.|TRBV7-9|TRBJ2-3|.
CASSLPGAADTQYF
TGTGCCAGCAGCTTACCGGGAGCAGCAGATACGCAGTATTTT
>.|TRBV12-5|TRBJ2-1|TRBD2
CASGSISGGTSYNEQFF
TGTGCTAGTGGCTCGATTAGCGGGGGGACCTCCTACAATGAGCAGTTCTTC
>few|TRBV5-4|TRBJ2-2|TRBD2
CASSLSGENTGELFF
TGTGCCAGCAGCTTGAGCGGGGAGAACACCGGGGAGCTGTTTTTT
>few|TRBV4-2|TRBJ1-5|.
CASSQDTGYQPQHF
TGTGCCAGCAGCCAAGATACGGGTTACCAGCCCCAGCATTTT
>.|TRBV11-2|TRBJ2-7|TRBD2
CASSRSGTGLAGSEQYF
TGTGCCAGCAGCAGATCTGGGACGGGACTAGCGGGATCCGAGCAGTACTTC
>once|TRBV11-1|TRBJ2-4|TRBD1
CASSFLRTGTAKNIQYF
TGTGCCAGCAGCTTTCTCCGGACAGGGACAGCCAAAAACATTCAGTACTTC
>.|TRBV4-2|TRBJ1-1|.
CASSQVERNTEAFF
TGTGCCAGCAGCCAAGTGGAGAGGAACACTGAAGCTTTCTTT
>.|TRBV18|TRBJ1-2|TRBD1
CASSADRANYGYTF
TGTGCCAGCTCAGCTGACAGGGCAAACTATGGCTACACCTTC
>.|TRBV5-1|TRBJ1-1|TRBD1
CASSLTGVNTEAFF
TGCGCCAGCAGCTTGACAGGGGTGAACACTGAAGCTTTCTTT
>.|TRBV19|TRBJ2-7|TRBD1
CASSRHRDRTF
TGTGCCAGTAGTCGCCACCGGGACAGGACCTTC
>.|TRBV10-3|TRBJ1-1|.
CAISRVGGQGGTEAFF
TGTGCCATCAGTCGAGTAGGGGGTCAAGGCGGCACTGAAGCTTTCTTT
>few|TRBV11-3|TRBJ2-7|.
CASSLNAGKNEQYF
TGTGCCAGCAGCTTAAATGCAGGGAAGAACGAGCAGTACTTC
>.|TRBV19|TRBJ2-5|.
CASRGGPTQYF
TGTGCCAGTAGGGGGGGTCCGACCCAGTACTTC
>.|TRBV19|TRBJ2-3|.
CASSIARGRTDTQYF
TGTGCCAGTAGTATAGCGCGGGGACGCACAGATACGCAGTATTTT
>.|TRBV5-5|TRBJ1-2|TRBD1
CASSSEWTGGYGYTF
TGTGCCAGCAGCTCTGAATGGACAGGGGGCTATGGCTACACCTTC
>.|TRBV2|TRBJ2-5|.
CASKGQAGETQYF
TGTGCCAGCAAAGGTCAGGCGGGGGAGACCCAGTACTTC
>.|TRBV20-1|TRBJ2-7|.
CSGGGTYEQYF
TGCAGTGGCGGAGGGACCTACGAGCAGTACTTC
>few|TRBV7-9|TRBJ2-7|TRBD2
CASSSGPLLTSGRAYEQYF
TGTGCCAGCAGCAGCGGACCCCTTTTGACTAGCGGGAGGGCCTACGAGCAGTACTTC
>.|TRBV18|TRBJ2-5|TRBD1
CASSPSVQGETQYF
TGTGCCAGCTCACCATCCGTACAGGGGGAGACCCAGTACTTC
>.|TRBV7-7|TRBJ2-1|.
CASSPDRYNEQFF
TGTGCTAGCAGCCCCGACAGGTACAATGAGCAGTTCTTC
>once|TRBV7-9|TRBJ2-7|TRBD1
CASSLEAGGYEQYF
TGTGCCAGCAGCTTAGAGGCAGGGGGCTACGAGCAGTACTTC
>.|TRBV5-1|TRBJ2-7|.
CASTVSLGGRGYEQYF
TGCGCCAGCACCGTATCCCTCGGGGGGAGGGGGTACGAGCAGTACTTC
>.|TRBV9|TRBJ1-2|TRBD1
CASTGQNYGYTF
TGTGCCAGCACGGGACAGAACTATGGCTACACCTTC
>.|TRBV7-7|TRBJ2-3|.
CASSSGTQNTDTQYF
TGTGCTAGCAGCTCCGGGACTCAAAACACAGATACGCAGTATTTT
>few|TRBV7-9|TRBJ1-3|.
CASSLLSSGNTIYF
TGTGCCAGCAGCCTCCTGAGCTCTGGAAACACCATATATTTT
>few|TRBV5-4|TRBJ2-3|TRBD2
CASSRTLAGDTDTQYF
TGTGCCAGCAGCCGAACCCTAGCGGGGGACACAGATACGCAGTATTTT
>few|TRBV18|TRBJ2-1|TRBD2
CASSARASGMDEQFF
TGTGCCAGCTCGGCCCGGGCTAGCGGGATGGATGAGCAGTTCTTC
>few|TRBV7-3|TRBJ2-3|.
CASSSPRGRDEDTQYF
TGTGCCAGCAGCTCCCCGAGGGGGAGGGATGAAGATACGCAGTATTTT
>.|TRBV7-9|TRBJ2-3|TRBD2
CASSLEFGGGGTDTQYF
TGTGCCAGCAGCTTAGAGTTCGGGGGAGGGGGCACAGATACGCAGTATTTT
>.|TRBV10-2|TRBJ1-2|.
CASREQGPAGYTF
TGCGCCAGCAGAGAACAGGGTCCGGCTGGCTACACCTTC
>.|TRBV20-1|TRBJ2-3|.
CSASQGNTQYF
TGCAGTGCTTCCCAGGGGAATACGCAGTATTTT
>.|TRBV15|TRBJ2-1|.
CATSRALSEEQFF
TGTGCCACCAGCAGAGCCCTTAGTGAGGAGCAGTTCTTC